This is a list of T cell receptor beta chains from one sample in a study of blood T cell repertoires in COVID-19. Generated by immunoSEQ multiplex PCR, the TCRdb table keeps only in-frame clones and is missing some. Of just over 40,000 clones in the sample, around 83% were seen once. Sequencing used peripheral blood. The origin of the receptors is a woman aged 60 to 75 with acute or convalescent COVID-19. Each CDR3 is given with its conserved first and last residue. The order of the fields is J gene, V gene, clone size, D gene, CDR3 protein, CDR3 DNA. D genes are given only for firm matches. Size tells how often a clone was seen (once, few, many) or the class of an expanded clone, and some rows leave it out.

TRBJ1-1	TRBV19	NA	NA	CASSSEGTEAFF	TGTGCCAGCTCCTCGGAGGGCACTGAAGCTTTCTTT
TRBJ2-2	TRBV30	NA	TRBD1	CAWKLKDRGKTGELFF	TGTGCCTGGAAACTCAAGGACAGGGGGAAAACCGGGGAGCTGTTTTTT
TRBJ1-1	TRBV6-5	few	TRBD1	CATQGDRGRNTEAFF	TGTGCCACCCAGGGGGACAGGGGGCGGAACACTGAAGCTTTCTTT
TRBJ1-2	TRBV29-1	once	NA	CSVEDRDTPRGYYGYTF	TGCAGCGTTGAAGACCGGGACACCCCTCGTGGGTACTATGGCTACACCTTC
TRBJ2-2	TRBV9	few	TRBD1	CASSPRQGAGGTGELFF	TGTGCCAGCAGCCCACGACAGGGGGCGGGTGGAACCGGGGAGCTGTTTTTT
TRBJ2-7	TRBV6-5	NA	TRBD2	CASSPWTSGSYEQYF	TGTGCCAGCAGCCCGTGGACTAGCGGGAGCTACGAGCAGTACTTC
TRBJ2-6	TRBV19	once	NA	CASNRAAGANVLTF	TGTGCCAGCAACAGAGCGGCGGGGGCCAACGTCCTGACTTTC
TRBJ2-7	TRBV11-2	few	NA	CASSLQISYEQYF	TGTGCCAGCAGCTTACAGATTTCCTACGAGCAGTACTTC
TRBJ2-7	TRBV18	few	NA	CASSVYDGGGHEQYF	TGTGCCAGCTCCGTATACGACGGGGGAGGACACGAGCAGTACTTC
TRBJ2-2	TRBV4-1	NA	NA	CASSQEAGIGELFF	TGCGCCAGCAGCCAAGAGGCGGGCATCGGGGAGCTGTTTTTT
TRBJ1-2	TRBV7-2	NA	TRBD1	CASSLEGQGSYGYTF	TGTGCCAGCAGCTTAGAGGGACAGGGGTCCTATGGCTACACCTTC
TRBJ1-1	TRBV7-9	NA	NA	CASSPPRTGEAFF	TGTGCCAGCAGCCCCCCCAGGACGGGAGAAGCTTTCTTT
TRBJ2-1	TRBV4-1	NA	TRBD1	CASSQDLGTGLPKFF	TGCGCCAGCAGCCAAGATCTCGGGACAGGGCTCCCCAAGTTCTTC